Reported below is one T cell receptor (beta chain). Antigen unknown. PCR employed 60 Vbeta and 13 Jbeta primers. The repertoire was sequenced with immunoSEQ multiplex PCR; TCRdb's copy has only in-frame clones and lacks some. Found here are approximately 180,000 clones, over 65% of them singletons; the top ten hold 1.8%. This sample was taken from a study of cytomegalovirus exposure and HLA in healthy donors. V lost 0 bases, J lost 2 bases, and 1 base stayed unmatched. This CDR3 is 14 amino acids long. Per germline, CDR1 SGHRS and CDR2 YFSETQ. Study results and limitations: Whilst most TCR sequences proved rare, a subset of public TCRs occurred across many donors.

V usage is TRBV5-1 and J usage is TRBJ1-2, with 7 bases lining up with TRBD1. The source material was PBMCs. The clonotype comes from a woman aged 25 to 39 in good health and CMV-seronegative. CDR3 sequence reads: CASSLGDRNYGYTF. The CDR3 nucleotides are TGCGCCAGCAGCTTGGGGGACAGAAACTATGGCTACACCTTC.